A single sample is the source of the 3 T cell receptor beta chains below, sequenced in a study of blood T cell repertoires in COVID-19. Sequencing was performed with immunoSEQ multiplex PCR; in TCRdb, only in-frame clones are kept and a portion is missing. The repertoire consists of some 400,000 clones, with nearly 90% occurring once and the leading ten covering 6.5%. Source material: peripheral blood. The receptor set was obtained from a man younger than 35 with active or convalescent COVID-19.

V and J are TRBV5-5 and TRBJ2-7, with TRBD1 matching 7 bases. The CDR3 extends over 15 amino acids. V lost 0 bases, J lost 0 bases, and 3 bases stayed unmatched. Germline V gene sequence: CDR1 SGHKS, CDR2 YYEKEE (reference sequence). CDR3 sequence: CASSLEDRSSYEQYF. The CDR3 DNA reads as TGTGCCAGCAGCTTGGAGGACAGGAGCTCCTACGAGCAGTACTTC.

In DNA, the CDR3 is TGTGCCAGCAATAGTGACTATCAGCCCCAGCATTTT. Its protein product is CASNSDYQPQHF. The rearrangement uses TRBV6-5 and TRBJ1-5; D gene uncertain. Germline-derived CDR1 and CDR2 are MNHEY and SVGAGI. The V and J ends lost 7 bases and 5 bases respectively, with 9 bases between them. This CDR3 is built from 12 residues.

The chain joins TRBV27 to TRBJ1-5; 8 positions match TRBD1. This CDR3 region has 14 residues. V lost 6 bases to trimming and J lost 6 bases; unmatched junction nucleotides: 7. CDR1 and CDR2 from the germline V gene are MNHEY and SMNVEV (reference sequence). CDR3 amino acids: CASSLAQGAQPQHF. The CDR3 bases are TGTGCCAGCAGCCTCGCCCAGGGGGCTCAGCCCCAGCATTTT.